This T cell receptor (beta chain) was sequenced during a study of blood T cells in healthy people across ages. Study-wide background: Per two T cells, template switching captured roughly one barcoded beta molecule. The study, taken as a whole, reports: Across samples, TCR beta diversity tracked strongly with naive T cell percentage.

About this clonotype itself: As yet, its antigen is unknown.

The CDR3 consists of 13 residues. J lost 7 bases, V lost 2 bases, and 4 bases had no gene match. In germline, CDR1 is SGDLS, CDR2 YYNGEE. For the second PCR, which ran for roughly 6 to 12 cycles, a sample-barcoded 5' primer and a J-beta primer mix were used. Every cDNA molecule carried a tag from a template-switch adaptor bearing 12 random nucleotides. Using its own MiXCR run on the 5' RACE reads, TCRdb lists one record per CDR3 protein. Of 1.4 million or so distinct CDR3 sequences in the sample, around 40% were seen once. In terms of origin and age, donors were healthy Caucasian individuals from Russia aged 6 to 90.

This receptor was obtained from a woman under 30 in good health. The material sequenced was blood. The chain combines TRBV9 with TRBJ1-2; 8 bases are a match to TRBD1. Here the CDR3 reads CASSVDRVRGYTF. The CDR3 coding sequence is TGTGCCAGCAGCGTGGACAGGGTTCGTGGCTACACCTTC.